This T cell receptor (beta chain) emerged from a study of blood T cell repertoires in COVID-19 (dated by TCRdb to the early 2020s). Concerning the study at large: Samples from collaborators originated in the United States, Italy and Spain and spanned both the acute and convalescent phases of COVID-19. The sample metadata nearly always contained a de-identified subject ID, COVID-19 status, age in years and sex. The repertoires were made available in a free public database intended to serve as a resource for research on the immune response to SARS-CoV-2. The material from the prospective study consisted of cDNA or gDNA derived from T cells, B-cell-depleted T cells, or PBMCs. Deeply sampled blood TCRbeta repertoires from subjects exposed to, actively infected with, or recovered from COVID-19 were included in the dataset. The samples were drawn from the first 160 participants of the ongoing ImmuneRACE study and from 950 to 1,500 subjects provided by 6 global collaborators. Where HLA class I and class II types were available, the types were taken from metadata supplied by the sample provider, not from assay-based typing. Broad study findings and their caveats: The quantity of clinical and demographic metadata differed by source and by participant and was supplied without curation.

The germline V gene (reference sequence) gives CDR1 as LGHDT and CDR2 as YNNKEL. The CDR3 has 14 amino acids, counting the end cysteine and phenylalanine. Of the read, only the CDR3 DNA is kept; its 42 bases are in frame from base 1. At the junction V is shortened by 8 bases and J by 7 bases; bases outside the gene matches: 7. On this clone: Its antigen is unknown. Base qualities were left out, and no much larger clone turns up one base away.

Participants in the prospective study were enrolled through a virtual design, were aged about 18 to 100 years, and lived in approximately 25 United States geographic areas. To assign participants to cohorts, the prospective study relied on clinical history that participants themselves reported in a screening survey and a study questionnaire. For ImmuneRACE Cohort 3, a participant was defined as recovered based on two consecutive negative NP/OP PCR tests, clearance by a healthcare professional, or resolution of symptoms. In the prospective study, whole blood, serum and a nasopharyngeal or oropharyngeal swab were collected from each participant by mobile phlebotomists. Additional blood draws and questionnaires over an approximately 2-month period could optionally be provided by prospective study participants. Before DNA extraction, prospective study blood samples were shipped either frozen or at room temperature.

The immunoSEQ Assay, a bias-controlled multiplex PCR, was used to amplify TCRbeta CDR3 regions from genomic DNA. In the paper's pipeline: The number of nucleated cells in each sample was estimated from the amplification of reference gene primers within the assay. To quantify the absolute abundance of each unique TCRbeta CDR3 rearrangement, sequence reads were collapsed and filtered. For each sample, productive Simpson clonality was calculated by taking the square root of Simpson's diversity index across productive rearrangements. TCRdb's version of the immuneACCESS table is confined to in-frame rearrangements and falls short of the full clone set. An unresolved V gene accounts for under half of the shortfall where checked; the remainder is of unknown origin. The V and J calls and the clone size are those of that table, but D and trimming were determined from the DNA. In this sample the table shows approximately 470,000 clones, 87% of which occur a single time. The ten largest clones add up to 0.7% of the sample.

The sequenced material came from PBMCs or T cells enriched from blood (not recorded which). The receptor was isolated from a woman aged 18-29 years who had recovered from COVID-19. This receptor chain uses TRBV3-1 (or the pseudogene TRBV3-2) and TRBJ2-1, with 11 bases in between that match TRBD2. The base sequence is TGTGCCAGCGGTACTAGCGGGGGATTAAATGAGCAGTTCTTC. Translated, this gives CASGTSGGLNEQFF.